The next 19 T cell receptor beta chains were all read from a single sample in a study of OX40 agonist ivuxolimab in advanced cancers. The assay was immunoSEQ multiplex PCR, and TCRdb's table has in-frame clones only and misses some. This repertoire shows around 2,900 clones, roughly 79% found once; its top ten account for approximately 19%. The sample was CD4+ or CD8+ T cells sorted from blood, taken in a trial of the OX40 agonist ivuxolimab. The source is an adult with an advanced solid tumor such as melanoma, head and neck, liver or kidney cancer.

The chain combines TRBV6-8 with TRBJ1-3; no firm D call. Trimming pared 6 bases from V and 0 bases from J, leaving 9 bases between. The CDR3 contains 14 residues. Germline V gene data show CDR1 as MNHGY and CDR2 as SAAAGT. The CDR3, as DNA: TGTGCCAGCAGCCGCTCCGACTCTGGAAACACCATATATTTT. Its translation: CASSRSDSGNTIYF.

The genes are TRBV28 and TRBJ1-3; no definite D call. CDR1 and CDR2 (germline): MDHEN, SYDVKM. There are 15 residues in the CDR3. With 10 bases removed from V and 0 bases from J, the gap between germline ends came to 16 bases. The CDR3 protein is CATRRPSLSGNTIYF. As DNA, the CDR3 is TGTGCCACGCGCCGACCGTCCCTCTCTGGAAACACCATATATTTT.

V usage is TRBV2 and J usage is TRBJ2-3; TRBD2 matches 7 bases. Per germline, CDR1 SNHLY and CDR2 FYNNEI. The CDR3 is 14 residues long. V shed 10 bases, J shed 2 bases, and the junction held 9 bases outside the gene matches. The CDR3 DNA reads as TGTGCCATTCCAGGAGCGGGAATCACAGATACGCAGTATTTT. This gives the protein CAIPGAGITDTQYF. Together with reference TRBV2 and TRBJ2-3, the CDR3 gives the full variable domain: EPEVTQTPSHQVTQMGQEVILRCVPISNHLYFYWYRQILGQKVEFLVSFYNNEISEKSEIFDDQFSVERPDGSNFTLKIRSTKLEDSAMYFCAIPGAGITDTQYFGPGTRLTVL.

V and J are TRBV19 and TRBJ2-3; 10 bases are a match to TRBD1. This CDR3 has 15 amino acids. V shed 5 bases and J 3 bases; nucleotides not matched to a gene: 5. CDR1 is LNHDA and CDR2 is SQIVND in the germline V gene (reference sequence). The CDR3 nucleotides are TGTGCCAGTAGTCCACGGACAGGGGGGACAGATACGCAGTATTTT. Its translation: CASSPRTGGTDTQYF.

The chain couples TRBV2 to TRBJ1-2, with D tentatively TRBD1 (5 bases). Trimming cost V 4 bases and J 3 bases, with 9 bases left between them. CDR1 and CDR2 (germline): SNHLY, FYNNEI. This CDR3 is 13 amino acids long. Here the CDR3 DNA reads TGTGCCAGCAGTGGCAGGGTAGACTATGGCTACACCTTC. Translating gives CASSGRVDYGYTF.

The chain couples TRBV6-6 to TRBJ1-3; D is ambiguous. CDR3 length equals 16 residues. Trimming removed 0 bases at V and 4 bases at J, with 13 bases between. CDR1 MNHNY and CDR2 SVGAGI come from the germline V gene (reference sequence). The DNA of the CDR3 is TGTGCCAGCAGTTACTCGTATGAGTTGCCGGGAAACACCATATATTTT. Amino acids: CASSYSYELPGNTIYF.

This clone was seen a few times. This chain joins TRBV4-1 and TRBJ2-1; D is uncertain. CDR3 length: 15 residues. CDR1 is MGHRA, CDR2 YSYEKL, per germline. Trimming took off 0 bases at V and 4 bases at J, with 10 bases between the two ends. CDR3 protein: CASSQEGGAYNEQFF. The CDR3 DNA reads TGCGCCAGCAGCCAAGAGGGCGGCGCGTACAATGAGCAGTTCTTC.

As DNA, the CDR3 is TGTGCCAGCAGTTCCCCGGGACAGGCCCTCTACGAGCAGTACTTC. Translating it yields CASSSPGQALYEQYF. The chain has TRBV27 and TRBJ2-7; 8 positions agree with TRBD1. The CDR3 length is 15 residues. Germline CDR1 MNHEY, CDR2 SMNVEV (reference sequence). V was pared by 4 bases and J by 3 bases, with 8 bases of the junction left unmatched.

V gene TRBV15 combines with J gene TRBJ1-5; 9 nucleotides agree with TRBD1. The junction had 5 bases not matched to a gene; V was cut back by 1 base and J by 4 bases. Germline lookup yields CDR1 LNHNV and CDR2 YYDKDF (reference sequence). This CDR3 is 16 amino acids long. Here the CDR3 reads CATSRGPGTGNQPQHF. The CDR3 DNA follows: TGTGCCACCAGCAGAGGTCCCGGGACAGGGAATCAGCCCCAGCATTTT. Together with reference TRBV15 and TRBJ1-5, the CDR3 gives the full variable domain: DAMVIQNPRYQVTQFGKPVTLSCSQTLNHNVMYWYQQKSSQAPKLLFHYYDKDFNNEADTPDNFQSRRPNTSFCFLDIRSPGLGDTAMYLCATSRGPGTGNQPQHFGDGTRLSIL.

The V and J genes are TRBV4-1 and TRBJ2-7; no clear D. Germline-derived CDR1 and CDR2 are MGHRA and YSYEKL. V lost 2 bases to trimming and J lost 5 bases, with 10 bases between them. This CDR3 spans 13 amino acids. This CDR3 is CASSQPTADEQYF. The CDR3 region has the DNA TGCGCCAGCAGCCAACCCACCGCGGACGAGCAGTACTTC.

Only a few counts were recorded for this clone. The chain has TRBV2 and TRBJ2-7; 10 positions match TRBD2. The CDR3 covers 15 residues. The germline V gene encodes CDR1 SNHLY and CDR2 FYNNEI. After removal of 3 bases from V and 0 bases from J, the junction contained 2 bases not matched to a gene. The DNA for the CDR3 is TGTGCCAGCAGTGAGGTAGCGGGGGGCTCCTACGAGCAGTACTTC. Translating gives CASSEVAGGSYEQYF.

Concerning this clone itself: Germline and junction disagree at one end, which may indicate a read error. The chain carries TRBV4-3 and TRBJ2-2, with 8 bases identical to TRBD1. CDR3 size: 15 residues. Germline-derived CDR1 and CDR2 are LGHNA and YSLEER. The CDR3 region has the DNA TGCGCCAGCAGCCAGGGGACAGGAGACACCGAGGAGCTGTTTTTT. Translating gives CASSQGTGDTEELFF.

This chain uses TRBV4-1 with TRBJ1-2; no definite D call. Looked up from germline, CDR1 is MGHRA and CDR2 is YSYEKL. The CDR3 is 15 amino acids. V was pared by 0 bases and J by 2 bases, with 10 bases between. CDR3 loop: CASSQELGRNYGYTF. The CDR3 DNA reads TGCGCCAGCAGCCAAGAACTGGGGAGGAACTATGGCTACACCTTC.

This clone appeared a few times. The gene calls are TRBV29-1 and TRBJ2-7, with D possibly TRBD2 on 5 matching bases. The CDR3 spans 13 residues. From germline, CDR1 is SQVTM and CDR2 ANQGSEA. Trimming removed 1 base at V and 5 bases at J, with 12 bases between. The CDR3 bases are TGCAGCGTTGAAGCCGGGTCGGGAAACGAGCAGTACTTC. Its protein is CSVEAGSGNEQYF.

The rearrangement uses TRBV19 and TRBJ1-5; 7 bases are a match to TRBD1. This CDR3 is 17 amino acids long. CDR1 and CDR2 from the germline V gene are LNHDA and SQIVND (reference sequence). The V segment lost 5 bases and the J segment 1 base; nucleotides outside the gene matches: 11. In DNA form, the CDR3 reads TGTGCCAGTAGTCTCGGGACAGAGCATACGAGCAATCAGCCCCAGCATTTT. Its translation is CASSLGTEHTSNQPQHF.

The chain joins TRBV7-9 to TRBJ2-7; 10 bases align to TRBD1. The CDR3 runs to 14 residues. Germline trimming cut 5 bases from V and 5 bases from J; bases unmatched to any gene: 6. CDR1 and CDR2 (germline): SEHNR, FQNEAQ (reference sequence). Written as DNA, the CDR3 is TGTGCCAGCAGCCCCACCGGGACAGGGGACGAGCAGTACTTC. Amino acid sequence: CASSPTGTGDEQYF.

This clone appeared once. The chain combines TRBV6-1 with TRBJ2-1; the match to TRBD2 covers 16 bases. Germline values: CDR1 MNHNS, CDR2 SASEGT. Losses at the gene ends were 2 bases for V and 8 bases for J; bases not matched to a gene: 6. This CDR3 spans 17 amino acids. The CDR3 loop is CASSEWGTSGRGDEQFF. DNA for the CDR3: TGTGCCAGCAGTGAATGGGGGACTAGCGGGAGGGGGGATGAGCAGTTCTTC.

The chain is built from TRBV10-3 and TRBJ1-4, with D uncertain. The CDR3 contains 13 residues. Trimming shortened V by 8 bases and J by 2 bases, and 9 bases separated the two germline ends. The germline gives CDR1 ENHRY, CDR2 SYGVKD. The CDR3 DNA reads as TGTGCCATCGCAAATCCGACTAATGAAAAACTGTTTTTT. It yields the protein CAIANPTNEKLFF.

The chain links TRBV5-4 to TRBJ1-1; no clear D. Germline V CDR1 and CDR2: SGHNT, YYREEE (reference sequence). The V end was cut by 0 bases, the J end by 1 base, with 13 bases between. CDR3 length: 16 residues. CDR3 amino acids: CASSLGTWLKNTEAFF. The CDR3 DNA is TGTGCCAGCAGCTTGGGGACCTGGCTGAAGAACACTGAAGCTTTCTTT.